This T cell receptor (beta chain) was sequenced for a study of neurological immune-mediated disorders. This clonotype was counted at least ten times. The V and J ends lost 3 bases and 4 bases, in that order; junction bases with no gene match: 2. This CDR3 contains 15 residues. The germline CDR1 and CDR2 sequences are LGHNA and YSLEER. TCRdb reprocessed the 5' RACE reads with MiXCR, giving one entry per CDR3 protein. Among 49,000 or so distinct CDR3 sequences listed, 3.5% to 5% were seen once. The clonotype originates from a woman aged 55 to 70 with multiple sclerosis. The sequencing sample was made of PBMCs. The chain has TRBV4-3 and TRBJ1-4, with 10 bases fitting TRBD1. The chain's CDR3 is CASSQGTGVNEKLFF. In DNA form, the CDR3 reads TGCGCCAGCAGCCAGGGGACAGGGGTTAATGAAAAACTGTTTTTT.